This T cell receptor beta chain stems from a study of sequential checkpoint blockade in melanoma (dated by TCRdb to between 2018 and 2021). In the study overall: Patients were assigned by 1:1 randomization to either first-line nivolumab followed by ipilimumab (arm A) or ipilimumab followed by nivolumab (arm B). Maintenance nivolumab came after both trial sequences.

Details on this clone: Its target antigen remains unknown. Per-base qualities were not stored, and no clone one base away is much larger.

Read against the paper, the sample's treatment or condition label means: randomized to nivolumab then ipilimumab (arm A) or the reverse (arm B). Prior DNA-damaging chemotherapy had not been received by any trial patient. On a FACS Aria II flow cytometer, live CD3+CD8+ cells that were negative for CD19 and CD56 were sorted from thawed PBMCs. Samples were obtained from patients with melanoma enrolled in CheckMate 064, a randomized, open-label phase II trial of sequential checkpoint blockade. Peripheral blood mononuclear cells were obtained through leukapheresis, purified using Ficoll-Paque, and frozen in human serum containing approximately 9.1% DMSO. Right after sorting, the blood CD3+CD8+ cells were verified to be >95% pure, and DNA extraction followed. Trimming leaves V shorter by 0 bases and J shorter by 3 bases, with the junction holding 4 bases beyond the gene matches. Its CDR3 holds 16 amino acids, cysteine through phenylalanine. Left in the record is the CDR3 DNA by itself, 48 bases read in frame from the first base. As encoded in the germline V gene, CDR1 is LGHNT while CDR2 is FRNRAP.

TCRbeta CDR3 regions were immunosequenced from genomic DNA with the immunoSEQ Assay. Before high-throughput sequencing, the genomic DNA was amplified using bias-controlled multiplex PCR. In the authors' own workflow: To quantify the absolute abundance of each unique TCRbeta CDR3 region, the sequences were collapsed and filtered. Clonality, defined as 1 minus Pielou's evenness, was calculated using productive rearrangements only. Clones with significantly greater frequencies in on-treatment versus baseline samples were identified using a previously published method. The table was pulled from immuneACCESS by TCRdb, which kept in-frame rearrangements only. Such tables lose some clones; where checked, under half of the loss comes from unresolved V genes, and the rest has no known cause. That table gives V, J and clone size, and the DNA gave D and trimming. The sample table shows just over 15,000 clones, and over 60% are seen once. The ten largest account for approximately 31% of the sample.

Results the study describes overall, beyond this receptor: Larger, independent patient cohorts are needed to validate the response-prediction model that combines TCR metrics and mutation burden.

The TCR originated in a human donor with melanoma. The material sequenced was CD8+ T cells sorted from blood (inferred from file names), taken from a patient given nivolumab and ipilimumab in sequence. The chain links TRBV12-5 with TRBJ2-1, and 8 junction bases match TRBD2. The DNA is TGTGCTAGTGGTTTGGTACGTAGCGGGAACTACAATGAGCAGTTCTTC. It translates to CASGLVRSGNYNEQFF. This CDR3, with the reference TRBV12-5 and TRBJ2-1 proteins standing in past its ends, gives the full variable domain DARVTQTPRHKVTEMGQEVTMRCQPILGHNTVFWYRQTMMQGLELLAYFRNRAPLDDSGMPKDRFSAEMPDATLATLKIQPSEPRDSAVYFCASGLVRSGNYNEQFFGPGTRLTVL.